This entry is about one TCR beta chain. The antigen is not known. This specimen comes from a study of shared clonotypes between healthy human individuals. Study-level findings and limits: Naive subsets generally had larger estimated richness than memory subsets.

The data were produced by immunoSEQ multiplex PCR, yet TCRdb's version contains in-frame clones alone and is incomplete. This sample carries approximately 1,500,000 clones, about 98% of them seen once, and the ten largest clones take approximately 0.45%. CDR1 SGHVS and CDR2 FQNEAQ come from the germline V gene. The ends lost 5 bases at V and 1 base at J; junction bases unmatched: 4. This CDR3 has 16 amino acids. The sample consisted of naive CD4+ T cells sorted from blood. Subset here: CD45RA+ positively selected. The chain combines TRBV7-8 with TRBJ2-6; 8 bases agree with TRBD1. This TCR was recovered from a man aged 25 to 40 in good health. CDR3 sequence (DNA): TGTGCCAGCAGCACCCGGACAGGGTCTGGGGCCAACGTCCTGACTTTC. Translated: CASSTRTGSGANVLTF.